The following is a T cell receptor beta chain sequence with its context. A J-beta primer mix and a sample-barcoded 5' primer were used in a second PCR of roughly 6 to 12 cycles. TCRdb re-derived calls from the 5' RACE reads in MiXCR, one entry per CDR3 protein. The sample includes about 640,000 distinct CDR3 sequences, under 65% of them seen just once. The CDR3 runs to 17 residues. Germline V gene lookup returns CDR1 MGHRA and CDR2 YSYEKL. The trim removed 4 bases at V and 6 bases at J, leaving 13 bases unmatched. This specimen belongs to a study of blood T cells in healthy people across ages. Input material: blood. This clonotype was sampled from a man between 60 and 75 years old in good health. The genes are TRBV4-1 and TRBJ2-2; TRBD2 matches at 8 bases. CDR3 protein: CASSRPRLASGPGELFF. DNA of the CDR3: TGCGCCAGCAGCCGACCCCGACTAGCGTCCGGGCCCGGGGAGCTGTTTTTT.